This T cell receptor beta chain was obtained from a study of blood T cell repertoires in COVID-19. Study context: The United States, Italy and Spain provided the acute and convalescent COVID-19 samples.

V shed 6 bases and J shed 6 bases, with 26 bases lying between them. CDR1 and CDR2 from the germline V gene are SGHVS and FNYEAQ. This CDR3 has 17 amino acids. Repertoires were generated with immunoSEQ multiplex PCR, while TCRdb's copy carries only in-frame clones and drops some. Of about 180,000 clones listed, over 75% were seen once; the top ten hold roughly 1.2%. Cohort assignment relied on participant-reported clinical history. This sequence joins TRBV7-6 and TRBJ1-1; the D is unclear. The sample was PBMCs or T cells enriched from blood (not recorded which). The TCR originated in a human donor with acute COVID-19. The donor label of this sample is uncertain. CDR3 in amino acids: CASSHRRRGMVKAEAFF. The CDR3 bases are TGTGCCAGCAGTCATAGAAGGAGAGGGATGGTTAAGGCTGAAGCTTTCTTT.